This T cell receptor (beta chain) emerged from a study of T cell responses to AZD1222 COVID-19 vaccine. Background on the study: Investigators merged groups given second doses at roughly 4 or roughly 12 weeks.

Per germline, CDR1 SGHAT and CDR2 FQNNGV. This CDR3 has 12 amino acids. V lost 5 bases, J lost 4 bases, and 9 bases lay in between. Assay: immunoSEQ multiplex PCR; the TCRdb copy retains only in-frame clones and omits some. The sample gives 120,000 to 150,000 clones, about nine tenths of which show up once; 4.5% to 6.5% is in the top ten. This TCR derives from an adult in good health. The chain employs TRBV11-2 and TRBJ2-7; D remains ambiguous. Specimen: peripheral blood, collected on day 0 of AZD1222 vaccination. The CDR3 nucleotides read TGTGCCAGCAGCCCAAGGGCTTACGAGCAGTACTTC. Amino acid sequence: CASSPRAYEQYF.